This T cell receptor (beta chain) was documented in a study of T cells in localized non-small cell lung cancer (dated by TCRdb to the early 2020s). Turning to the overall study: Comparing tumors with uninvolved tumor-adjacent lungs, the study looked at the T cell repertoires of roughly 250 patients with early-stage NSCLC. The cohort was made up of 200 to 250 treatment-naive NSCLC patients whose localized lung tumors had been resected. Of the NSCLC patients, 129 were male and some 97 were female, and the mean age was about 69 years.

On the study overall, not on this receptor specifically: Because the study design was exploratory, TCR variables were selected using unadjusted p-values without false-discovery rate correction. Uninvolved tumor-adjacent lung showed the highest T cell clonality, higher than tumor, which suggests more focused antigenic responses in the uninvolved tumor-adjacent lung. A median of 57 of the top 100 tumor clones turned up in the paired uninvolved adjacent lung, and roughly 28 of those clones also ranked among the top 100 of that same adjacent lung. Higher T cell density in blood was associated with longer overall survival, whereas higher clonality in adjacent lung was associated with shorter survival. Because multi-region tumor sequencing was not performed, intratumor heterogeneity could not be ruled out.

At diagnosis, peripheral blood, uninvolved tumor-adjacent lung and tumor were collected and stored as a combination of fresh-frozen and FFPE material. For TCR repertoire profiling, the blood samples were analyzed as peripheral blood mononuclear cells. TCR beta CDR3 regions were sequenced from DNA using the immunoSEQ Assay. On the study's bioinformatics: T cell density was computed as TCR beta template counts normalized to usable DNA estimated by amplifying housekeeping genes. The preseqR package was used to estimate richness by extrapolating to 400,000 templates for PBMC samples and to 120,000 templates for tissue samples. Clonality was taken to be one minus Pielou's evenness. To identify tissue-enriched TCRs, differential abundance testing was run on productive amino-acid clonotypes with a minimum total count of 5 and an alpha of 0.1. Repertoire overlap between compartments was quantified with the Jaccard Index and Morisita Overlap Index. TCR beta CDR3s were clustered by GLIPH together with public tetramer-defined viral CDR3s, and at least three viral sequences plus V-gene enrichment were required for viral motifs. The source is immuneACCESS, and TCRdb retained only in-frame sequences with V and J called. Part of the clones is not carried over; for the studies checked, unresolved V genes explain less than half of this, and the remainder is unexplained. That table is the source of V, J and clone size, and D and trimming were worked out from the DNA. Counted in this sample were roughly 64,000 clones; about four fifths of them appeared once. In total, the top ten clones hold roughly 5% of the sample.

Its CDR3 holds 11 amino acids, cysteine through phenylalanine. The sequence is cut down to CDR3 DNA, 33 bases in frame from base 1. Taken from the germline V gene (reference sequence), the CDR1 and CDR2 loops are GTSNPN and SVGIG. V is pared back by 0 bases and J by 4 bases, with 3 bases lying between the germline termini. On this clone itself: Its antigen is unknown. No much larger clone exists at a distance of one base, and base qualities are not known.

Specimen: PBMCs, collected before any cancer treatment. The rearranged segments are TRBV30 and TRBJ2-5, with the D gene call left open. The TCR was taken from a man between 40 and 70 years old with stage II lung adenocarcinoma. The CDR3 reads CAWSVRETQYF. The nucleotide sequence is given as TGTGCCTGGAGTGTTAGAGAGACCCAGTACTTC.